These T cell receptor beta chains were read from a single sample in a study of blood T cell repertoires in COVID-19. Here immunoSEQ multiplex PCR was the method, and the copy in TCRdb shows in-frame clones only, minus some. The sample holds 240,000 or so clones, approximately 82% seen once. Sequencing was done on a sample of peripheral blood. The receptor source for this set is a woman of 80 years or more with acute or convalescent COVID-19. CDR3s include the opening cysteine and the closing phenylalanine or tryptophan. The D gene is left open where the match is weak.

>TRBJ2-1|TRBD2|TRBV7-8
CASSFGLAGGDEQFF
>TRBJ2-2|TRBD1|TRBV28
CASTTDPGQGLRTGELFF
>TRBJ2-1|TRBD2|TRBV10-3
CATRGGREEQFF
>TRBJ1-4|TRBD1|TRBV28
CASSTQGAGNEKLFF
>TRBJ1-3|TRBD1|TRBV18
CASFYTGGVNTIYF
>TRBJ2-1|NA|TRBV5-6
CASSRLYNEQFF
>TRBJ2-5|NA|TRBV7-3
CASASRGQETQYF
>TRBJ1-4|TRBD1|TRBV2
CATLPRGQINEKLFF
>TRBJ2-5|TRBD2|TRBV5-1
CASSFGTSGGARETQYF
>TRBJ1-3|NA|TRBV9
CASSVYLGPGNTIYF
>TRBJ2-1|TRBD2|TRBV11-2
CASSLDGGGAGDEQFF
>TRBJ2-5|NA|TRBV18
CASSPGVEETQYF
>TRBJ1-5|TRBD1|TRBV2
CASSERSWTGEDQPQHF
>TRBJ1-1|TRBD1|TRBV10-3
CAISESGGAMDGAFF
>TRBJ2-7|TRBD2|TRBV2
CASSAGLADSYEQYF
>TRBJ1-6|NA|TRBV5-1
CASSLRPGLTGGSYNSPLHF
>TRBJ1-2|NA|TRBV3-1/TRBV3-2
CASSQDWAGNYGYTF
>TRBJ2-1|TRBD2|TRBV5-1
CASMGLAGPSNEQFF